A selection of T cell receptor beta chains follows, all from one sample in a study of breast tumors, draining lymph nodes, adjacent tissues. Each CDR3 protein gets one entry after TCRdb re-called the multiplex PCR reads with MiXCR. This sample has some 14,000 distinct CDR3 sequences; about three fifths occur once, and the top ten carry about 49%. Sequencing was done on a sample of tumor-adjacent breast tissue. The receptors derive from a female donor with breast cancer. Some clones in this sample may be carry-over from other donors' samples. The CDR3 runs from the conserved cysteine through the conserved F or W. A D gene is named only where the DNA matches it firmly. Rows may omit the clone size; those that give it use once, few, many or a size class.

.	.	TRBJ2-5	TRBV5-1	CASSLNSPYQETQYF	TGCGCCAGCAGCTTGAACTCCCCGTACCAAGAGACCCAGTACTTC
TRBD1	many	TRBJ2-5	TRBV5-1	CASSAGSDRGLAHF	TGCGCCAGCAGCGCCGGCTCCGACAGGGGGCTCGCGCACTTC
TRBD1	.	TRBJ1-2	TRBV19	CASSYPGQAYGYTF	TGTGCCAGTAGTTATCCGGGACAGGCCTATGGCTACACCTTC
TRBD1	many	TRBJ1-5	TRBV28	CASSRNWGGQGHSNQPQHF	TGTGCCAGCAGTCGAAATTGGGGGGGACAGGGGCATAGCAATCAGCCCCAGCATTTT
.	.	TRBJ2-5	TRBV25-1	CASSVTGTAQETQYF	TGTGCCAGCAGTGTAACCGGGACGGCCCAAGAGACCCAGTACTTC
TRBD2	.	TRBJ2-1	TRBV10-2	CASRGPSGGASYNEQFF	TGCGCCAGCAGGGGTCCTAGCGGGGGGGCTTCTTACAATGAGCAGTTCTTC
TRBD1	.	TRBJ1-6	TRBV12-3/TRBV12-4	CASSPTGDSPLYF	TGTGCCAGCAGCCCTACAGGGGATTCACCCCTCTACTTT
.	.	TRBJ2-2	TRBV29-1	CSVVHRANTGELFF	TGCAGCGTTGTCCACAGGGCGAACACCGGGGAGCTGTTTTTT
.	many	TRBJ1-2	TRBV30	CAYHRERILYGYTF	TGTGCCTACCACAGGGAAAGAATTCTCTATGGCTACACCTTC
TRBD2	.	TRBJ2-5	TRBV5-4	CASSPGLAGVETQYF	TGTGCCAGCAGCCCGGGACTAGCGGGAGTGGAGACCCAGTACTTC
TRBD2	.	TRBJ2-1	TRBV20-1	CSAKGTRVTYNEQFF	TGCAGTGCTAAGGGGACTAGGGTCACCTACAATGAGCAGTTCTTC
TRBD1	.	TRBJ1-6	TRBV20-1	CSARQGPNNSPLHF	TGCAGTGCCCGACAGGGGCCCAATAATTCACCCCTCCACTTT
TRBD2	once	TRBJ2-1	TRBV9	CASSVGLAGGNEQFF	TGTGCCAGCAGCGTAGGGCTAGCGGGGGGCAATGAGCAGTTCTTC
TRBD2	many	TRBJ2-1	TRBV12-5	CASGFFAGGGEQFF	TGTGCTAGTGGTTTTTTTGCGGGAGGGGGTGAGCAGTTCTTC
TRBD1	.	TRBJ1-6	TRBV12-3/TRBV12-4	CASSPLGTDNSPLHF	TGTGCCAGCAGTCCTTTGGGGACAGATAATTCACCCCTCCACTTT
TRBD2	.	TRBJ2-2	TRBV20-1	CSARDTSGSSTGELFF	TGCAGTGCTAGAGATACTAGCGGGAGCTCCACCGGGGAGCTGTTTTTT
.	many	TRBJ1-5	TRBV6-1	CASNPSWAVSNQPQHF	TGTGCCAGCAACCCCTCTTGGGCGGTTAGCAATCAGCCCCAGCATTTT
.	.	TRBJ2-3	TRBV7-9	CASSRPGAYTQYF	TGTGCCAGCAGCAGGCCGGGGGCGTATACGCAGTATTTT
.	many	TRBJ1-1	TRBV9	CASSVSGGFTEAFF	TGTGCCAGCAGCGTATCGGGGGGATTCACTGAAGCTTTCTTT
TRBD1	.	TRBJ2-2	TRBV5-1	CASSSRQGGTGELFF	TGCGCCAGCAGCTCACGACAGGGGGGGACCGGGGAGCTGTTTTTT
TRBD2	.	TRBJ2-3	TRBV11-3	CASSGGGSTDTQYF	TGTGCCAGTAGTGGGGGAGGGAGCACAGATACGCAGTATTTT
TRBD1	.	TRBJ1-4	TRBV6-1	CASSGGGDRNENLFF	TGTGCCAGCAGCGGCGGCGGGGACAGGAATGAAAATCTGTTTTTT